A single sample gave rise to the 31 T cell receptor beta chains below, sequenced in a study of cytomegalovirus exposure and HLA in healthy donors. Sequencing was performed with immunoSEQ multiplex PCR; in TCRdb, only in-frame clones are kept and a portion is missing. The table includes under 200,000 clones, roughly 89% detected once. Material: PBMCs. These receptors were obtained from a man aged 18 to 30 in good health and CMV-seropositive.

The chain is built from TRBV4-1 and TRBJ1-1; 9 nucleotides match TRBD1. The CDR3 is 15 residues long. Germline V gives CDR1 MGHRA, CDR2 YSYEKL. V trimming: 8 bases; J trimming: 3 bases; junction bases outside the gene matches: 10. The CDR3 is CASLGQGLRDTEAFF. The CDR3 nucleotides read TGCGCCAGCCTTGGACAGGGGCTTCGGGACACTGAAGCTTTCTTT.

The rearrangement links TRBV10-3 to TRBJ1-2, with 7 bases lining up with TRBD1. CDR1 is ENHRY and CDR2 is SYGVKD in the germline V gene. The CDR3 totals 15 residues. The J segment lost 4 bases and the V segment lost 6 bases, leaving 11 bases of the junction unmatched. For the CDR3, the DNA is TGTGCCATCAGCCCTACAGGGGAAGCCGGCTATGGCTACACCTTC. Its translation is CAISPTGEAGYGYTF.

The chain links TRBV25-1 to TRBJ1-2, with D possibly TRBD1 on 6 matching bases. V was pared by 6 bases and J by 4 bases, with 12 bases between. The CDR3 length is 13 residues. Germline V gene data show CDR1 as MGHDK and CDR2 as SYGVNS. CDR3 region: CASSLRGGYGYTF. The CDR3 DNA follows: TGTGCCAGCAGCCTTCGAGGGGGCTATGGCTACACCTTC.

The CDR3 bases are TGTGCCAGCAGTGAAGCCATATACAGGGGCCCTTTCTTT. Amino acid sequence: CASSEAIYRGPFF. The V gene is TRBV2, the J gene TRBJ1-1; 7 bases match TRBD1. The CDR3 covers 13 residues. V was pared by 0 bases and J by 12 bases, with 7 bases of the junction left unmatched. Germline V gene lookup returns CDR1 SNHLY and CDR2 FYNNEI. The full variable domain, with the rest looked up from reference TRBV2 and TRBJ1-1, is EPEVTQTPSHQVTQMGQEVILRCVPISNHLYFYWYRQILGQKVEFLVSFYNNEISEKSEIFDDQFSVERPDGSNFTLKIRSTKLEDSAMYFCASSEAIYRGPFFGQGTRLTVV.

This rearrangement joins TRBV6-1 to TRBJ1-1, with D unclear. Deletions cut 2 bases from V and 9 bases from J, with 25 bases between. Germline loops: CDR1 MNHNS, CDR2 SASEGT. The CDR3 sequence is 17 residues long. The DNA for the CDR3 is TGTGCCAGCAGTGAATTAGGCGGAGGTCCCTACGATTCACAAGCTTTCTTT. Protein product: CASSELGGGPYDSQAFF.

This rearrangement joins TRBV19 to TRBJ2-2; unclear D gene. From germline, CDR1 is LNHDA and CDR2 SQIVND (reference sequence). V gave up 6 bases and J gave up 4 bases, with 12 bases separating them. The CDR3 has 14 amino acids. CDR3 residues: CASRRGYGTGELFF. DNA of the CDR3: TGTGCCAGTAGACGAGGATATGGCACCGGGGAGCTGTTTTTT.

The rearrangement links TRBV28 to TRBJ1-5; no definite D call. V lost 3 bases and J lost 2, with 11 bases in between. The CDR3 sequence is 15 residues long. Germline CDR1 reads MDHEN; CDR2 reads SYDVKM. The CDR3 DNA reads TGTGCCAGCAGTTTGGTGACAAGAGGCAATCAGCCCCAGCATTTT. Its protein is CASSLVTRGNQPQHF. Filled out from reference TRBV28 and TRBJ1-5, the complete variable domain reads DVKVTQSSRYLVKRTGEKVFLECVQDMDHENMFWYRQDPGLGLRLIYFSYDVKMKEKGDIPEGYSVSREKKERFSLILESASTNQTSMYLCASSLVTRGNQPQHFGDGTRLSIL.

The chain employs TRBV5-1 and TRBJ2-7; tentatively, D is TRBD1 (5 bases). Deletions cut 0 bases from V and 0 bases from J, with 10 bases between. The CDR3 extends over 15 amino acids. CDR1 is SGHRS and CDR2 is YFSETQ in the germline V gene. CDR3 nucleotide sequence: TGCGCCAGCAGCTTGGAAGCAGGGTACTCCTACGAGCAGTACTTC. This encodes CASSLEAGYSYEQYF.

The DNA for the CDR3 is TGTGCCACCAGCAGAGAGGAGCGGGACTACGAGCAGTACTTC. Protein sequence: CATSREERDYEQYF. V usage is TRBV15 and J usage is TRBJ2-7, with TRBD2 identical over 7 bases. The CDR3 has 14 amino acids. In germline, CDR1 is LNHNV, CDR2 YYDKDF (reference sequence). J gave up 3 bases and V 0 bases, and 2 bases lay outside the gene matches.

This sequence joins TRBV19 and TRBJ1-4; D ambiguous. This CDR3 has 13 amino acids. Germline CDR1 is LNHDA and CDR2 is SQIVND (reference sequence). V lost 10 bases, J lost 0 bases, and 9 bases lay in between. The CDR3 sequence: CATLRATNEKLFF. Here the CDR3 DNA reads TGTGCCACCCTAAGAGCAACTAATGAAAAACTGTTTTTT.

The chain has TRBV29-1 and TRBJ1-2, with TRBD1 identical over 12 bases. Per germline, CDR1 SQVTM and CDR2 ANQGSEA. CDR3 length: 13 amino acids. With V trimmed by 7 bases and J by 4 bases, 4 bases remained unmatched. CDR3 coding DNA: TGCAGCGCTCCGGGACAGGGGGCCTATGGCTACACCTTC. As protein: CSAPGQGAYGYTF.

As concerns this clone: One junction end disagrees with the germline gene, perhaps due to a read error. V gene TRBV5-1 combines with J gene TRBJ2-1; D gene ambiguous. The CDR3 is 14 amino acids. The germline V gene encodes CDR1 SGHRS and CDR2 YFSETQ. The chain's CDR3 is CASSLRVGYTEQFF. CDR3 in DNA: TGCGCCAGCAGCTTGAGAGTCGGGTACACTGAGCAGTTCTTC.

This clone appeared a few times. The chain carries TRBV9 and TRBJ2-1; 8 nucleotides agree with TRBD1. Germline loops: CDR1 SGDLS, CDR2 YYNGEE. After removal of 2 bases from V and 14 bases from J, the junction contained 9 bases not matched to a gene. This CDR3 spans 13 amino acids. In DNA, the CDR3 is TGTGCCAGCAGCGTTTACGGACAGGGTCGGGAGTTCTTC. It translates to CASSVYGQGREFF.

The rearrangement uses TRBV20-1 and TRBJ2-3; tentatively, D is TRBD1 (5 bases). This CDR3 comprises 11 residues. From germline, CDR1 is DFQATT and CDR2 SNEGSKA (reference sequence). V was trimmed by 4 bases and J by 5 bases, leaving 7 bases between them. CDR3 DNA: TGCAGTGCTACAGGGCAAGATACGCAGTATTTT. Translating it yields CSATGQDTQYF.

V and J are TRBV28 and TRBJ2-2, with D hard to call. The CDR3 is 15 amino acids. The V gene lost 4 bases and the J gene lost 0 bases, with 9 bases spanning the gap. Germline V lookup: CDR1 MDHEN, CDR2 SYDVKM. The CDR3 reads CASSWFHSNTGELFF. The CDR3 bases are TGTGCCAGCAGTTGGTTCCACTCGAACACCGGGGAGCTGTTTTTT.

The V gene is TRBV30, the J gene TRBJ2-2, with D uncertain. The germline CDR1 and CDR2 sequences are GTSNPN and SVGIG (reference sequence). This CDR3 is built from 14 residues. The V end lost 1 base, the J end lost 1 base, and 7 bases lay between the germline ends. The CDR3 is CAWSAVMNTGELFF. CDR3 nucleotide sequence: TGTGCCTGGAGTGCTGTTATGAACACCGGGGAGCTGTTTTTT.

This CDR3 reads CSAKLNTEAFF. The CDR3 region has the DNA TGCAGTGCTAAACTTAACACTGAAGCTTTCTTT. This chain connects TRBV20-1 to TRBJ1-1; D gene uncertain. The length of the CDR3 is 11 residues. The germline gives CDR1 DFQATT, CDR2 SNEGSKA (reference sequence). V was shortened by 4 bases and J by 2 bases, with 5 bases between the two germline ends.

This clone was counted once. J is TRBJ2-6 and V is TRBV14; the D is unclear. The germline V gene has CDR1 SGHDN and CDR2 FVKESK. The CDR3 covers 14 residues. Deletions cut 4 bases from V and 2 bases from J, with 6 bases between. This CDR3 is CASSPSTGANVLTF. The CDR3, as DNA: TGTGCCAGCAGCCCTAGTACTGGGGCCAACGTCCTGACTTTC.

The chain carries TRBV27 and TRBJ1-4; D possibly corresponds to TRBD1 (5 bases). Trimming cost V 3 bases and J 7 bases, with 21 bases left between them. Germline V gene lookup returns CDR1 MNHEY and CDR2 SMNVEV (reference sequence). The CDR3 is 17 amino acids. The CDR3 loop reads CASSLWTPTDLGEKLFF. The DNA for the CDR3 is TGTGCCAGCAGTTTGTGGACACCGACTGACCTCGGTGAAAAACTGTTTTTT.

This CDR3 reads CASSFWEGQGTDTQYF. The CDR3, as DNA: TGTGCCAGCAGCTTCTGGGAGGGCCAAGGCACAGATACGCAGTATTTT. This rearrangement joins TRBV5-5 to TRBJ2-3, with 7 bases matching TRBD2. The germline V gene encodes CDR1 SGHKS and CDR2 YYEKEE (reference sequence). V shed 2 bases and J 1 base; nucleotides not matched to a gene: 7. The CDR3 consists of 16 residues.

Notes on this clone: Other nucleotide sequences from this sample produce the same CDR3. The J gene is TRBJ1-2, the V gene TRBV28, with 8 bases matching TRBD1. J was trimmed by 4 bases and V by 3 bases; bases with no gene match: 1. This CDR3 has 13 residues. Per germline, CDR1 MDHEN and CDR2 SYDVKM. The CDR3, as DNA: TGTGCCAGCAGTTTCACAGGGGGCTATGGCTACACCTTC. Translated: CASSFTGGYGYTF.

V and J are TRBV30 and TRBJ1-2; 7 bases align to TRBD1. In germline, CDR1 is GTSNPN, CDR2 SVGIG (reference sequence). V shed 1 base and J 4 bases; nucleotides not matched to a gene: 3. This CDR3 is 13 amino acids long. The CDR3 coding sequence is TGTGCCTGGAGTGACAGGGGATCCTATGGCTACACCTTC. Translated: CAWSDRGSYGYTF.

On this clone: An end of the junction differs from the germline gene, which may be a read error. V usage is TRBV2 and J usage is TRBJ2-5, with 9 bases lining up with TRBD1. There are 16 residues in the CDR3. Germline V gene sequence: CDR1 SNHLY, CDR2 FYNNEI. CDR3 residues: CASREGTGWGQETQYF. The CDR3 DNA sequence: TGTGCCAGCAGGGAAGGGACAGGGTGGGGGCAAGAGACCCAGTACTTC.

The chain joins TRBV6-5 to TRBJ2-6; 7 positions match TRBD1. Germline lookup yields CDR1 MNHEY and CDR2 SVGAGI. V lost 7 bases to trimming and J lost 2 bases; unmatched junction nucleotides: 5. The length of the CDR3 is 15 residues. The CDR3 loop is CASKGQGAGANVLTF. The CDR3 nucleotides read TGTGCCAGCAAGGGTCAGGGGGCTGGGGCCAACGTCCTGACTTTC.

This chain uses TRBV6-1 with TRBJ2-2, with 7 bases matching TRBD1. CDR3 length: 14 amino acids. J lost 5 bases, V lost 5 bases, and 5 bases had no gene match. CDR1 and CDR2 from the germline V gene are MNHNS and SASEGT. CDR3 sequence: CASSRGQSTGELFF. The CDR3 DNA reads TGTGCCAGCAGTAGGGGACAGTCGACCGGGGAGCTGTTTTTT.

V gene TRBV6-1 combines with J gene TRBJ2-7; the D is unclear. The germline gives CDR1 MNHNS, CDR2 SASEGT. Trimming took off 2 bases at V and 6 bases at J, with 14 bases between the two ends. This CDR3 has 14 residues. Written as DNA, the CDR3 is TGTGCCAGCAGTGAACATAGAGGCCACACCGAGCAGTACTTC. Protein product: CASSEHRGHTEQYF.

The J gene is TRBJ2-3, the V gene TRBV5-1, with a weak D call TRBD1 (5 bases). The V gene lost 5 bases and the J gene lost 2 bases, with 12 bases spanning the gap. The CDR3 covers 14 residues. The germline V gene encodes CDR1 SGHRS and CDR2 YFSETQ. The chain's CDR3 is CASRGQGATDTQYF. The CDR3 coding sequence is TGCGCCAGCAGGGGGCAAGGAGCCACAGATACGCAGTATTTT.

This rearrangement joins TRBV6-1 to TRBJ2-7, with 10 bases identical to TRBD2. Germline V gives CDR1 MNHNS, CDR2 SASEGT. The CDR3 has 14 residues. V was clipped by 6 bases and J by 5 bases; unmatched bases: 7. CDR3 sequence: CASRPSGSENEQYF. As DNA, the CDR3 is TGTGCCAGCAGACCTAGCGGGAGTGAGAACGAGCAGTACTTC.

CDR3 coding DNA: TGTGCCAGCAGTGAATCGGGCAGGGGGCATACCGGGGAGCTGTTTTTT. This encodes CASSESGRGHTGELFF. The rearrangement uses TRBV25-1 and TRBJ2-2; TRBD1 matches at 8 bases. The V segment lost 1 base and the J segment 5 bases; nucleotides outside the gene matches: 6. The V gene's germline CDR1 is MGHDK and CDR2 SYGVNS. The CDR3 consists of 16 residues.

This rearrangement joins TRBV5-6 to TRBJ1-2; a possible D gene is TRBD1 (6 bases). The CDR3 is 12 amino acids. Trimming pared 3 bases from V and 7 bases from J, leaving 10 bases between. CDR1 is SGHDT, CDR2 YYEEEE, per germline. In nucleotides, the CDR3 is TGTGCCAGCAGCTGGACAGTCTCTGGCTACACCTTC. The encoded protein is CASSWTVSGYTF.

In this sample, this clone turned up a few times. CDR3 DNA: TGTGCCAGCGTTCAGGTACTCCTTCAGTACTTC. This translates into CASVQVLLQYF. This chain links TRBV27 with TRBJ2-5, with D uncertain. CDR3 size: 11 residues. Trimming cost V 8 bases and J 11 bases, with 15 bases left between them. The germline gives CDR1 MNHEY, CDR2 SMNVEV (reference sequence).